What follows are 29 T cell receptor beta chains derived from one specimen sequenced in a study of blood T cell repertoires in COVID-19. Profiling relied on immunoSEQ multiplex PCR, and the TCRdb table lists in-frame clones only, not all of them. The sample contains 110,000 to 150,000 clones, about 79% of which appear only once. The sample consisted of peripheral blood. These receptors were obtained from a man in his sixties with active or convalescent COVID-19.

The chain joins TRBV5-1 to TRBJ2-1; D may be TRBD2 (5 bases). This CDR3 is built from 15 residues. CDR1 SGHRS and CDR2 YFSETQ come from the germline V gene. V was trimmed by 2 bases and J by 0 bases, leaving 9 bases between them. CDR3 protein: CASSFIASSYNEQFF. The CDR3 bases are TGCGCCAGCAGCTTTATAGCGAGCTCCTACAATGAGCAGTTCTTC.

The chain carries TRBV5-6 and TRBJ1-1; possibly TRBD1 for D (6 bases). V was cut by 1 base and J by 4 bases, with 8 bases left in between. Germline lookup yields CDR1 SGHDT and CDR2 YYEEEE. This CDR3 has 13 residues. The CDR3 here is CASSLLGATEAFF. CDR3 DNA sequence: TGTGCCAGCAGCTTGTTGGGGGCCACTGAAGCTTTCTTT.

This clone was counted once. Written as DNA, the CDR3 is TGTGCCATCAGTGAGTCAGGTTCGACTAGCGGGACGTACAATGAGCAGTTCTTC. Its translation is CAISESGSTSGTYNEQFF. The V gene is TRBV10-3, the J gene TRBJ2-1; 11 nucleotides align to TRBD2. V trimming: 0 bases; J trimming: 4 bases; junction bases outside the gene matches: 8. The CDR3 is 18 residues long. CDR1 ENHRY and CDR2 SYGVKD come from the germline V gene.

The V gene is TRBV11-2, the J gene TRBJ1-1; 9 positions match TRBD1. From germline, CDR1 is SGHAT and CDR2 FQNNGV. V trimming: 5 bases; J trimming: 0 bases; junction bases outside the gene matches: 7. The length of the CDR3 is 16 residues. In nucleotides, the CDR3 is TGTGCCAGCAGCCTCGGACAGGGGCCTTTGAACACTGAAGCTTTCTTT. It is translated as CASSLGQGPLNTEAFF.

CDR3 sequence reads: CASSPGAGLGNTIYF. The CDR3, as DNA: TGCGCCAGCAGCCCAGGTGCGGGGCTTGGAAACACCATATATTTT. The chain has TRBV4-3 and TRBJ1-3; TRBD1 might be the D (5 bases). The CDR3 has 15 amino acids. With 4 bases removed from V and 3 bases from J, the gap between germline ends came to 13 bases. Looked up from germline, CDR1 is LGHNA and CDR2 is YSLEER.

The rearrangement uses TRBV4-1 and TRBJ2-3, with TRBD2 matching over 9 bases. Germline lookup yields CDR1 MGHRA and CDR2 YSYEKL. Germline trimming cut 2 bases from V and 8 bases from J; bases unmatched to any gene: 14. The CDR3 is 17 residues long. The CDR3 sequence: CASSQRDPREGLGTQYF. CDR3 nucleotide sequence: TGCGCCAGCAGCCAACGTGACCCGCGGGAGGGCCTCGGTACGCAGTATTTT.

The CDR3 nucleotides are TGTGCCAGCAGCTTAGCCCCGGGAGACTACGAGCAGTACTTC. Protein product: CASSLAPGDYEQYF. The rearrangement uses TRBV5-4 and TRBJ2-7; TRBD2 is a possible D gene (6 bases). Germline V gene sequence: CDR1 SGHNT, CDR2 YYREEE (reference sequence). The CDR3 covers 14 residues. The V and J ends lost 2 bases and 3 bases respectively, with 12 bases between them.

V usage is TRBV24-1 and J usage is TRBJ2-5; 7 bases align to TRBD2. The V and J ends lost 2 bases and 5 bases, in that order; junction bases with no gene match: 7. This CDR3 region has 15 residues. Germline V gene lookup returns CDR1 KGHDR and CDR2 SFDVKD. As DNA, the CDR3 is TGTGCCACCAGTGATTCTGCGGGGGACGGGGAGACCCAGTACTTC. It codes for CATSDSAGDGETQYF.

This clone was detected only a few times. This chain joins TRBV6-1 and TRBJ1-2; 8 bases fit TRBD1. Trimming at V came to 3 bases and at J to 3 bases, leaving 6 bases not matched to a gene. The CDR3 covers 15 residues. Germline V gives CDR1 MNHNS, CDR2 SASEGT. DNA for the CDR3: TGTGCCAGCAGTGACCTCAGGGGGCGACACTATGGCTACACCTTC. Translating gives CASSDLRGRHYGYTF.

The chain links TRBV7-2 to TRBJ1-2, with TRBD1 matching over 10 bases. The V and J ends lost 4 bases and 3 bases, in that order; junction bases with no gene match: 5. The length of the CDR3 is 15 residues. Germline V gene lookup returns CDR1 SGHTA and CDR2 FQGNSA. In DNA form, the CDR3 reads TGTGCCAGCAGCTCCGGACAGGGGGTAGACTATGGCTACACCTTC. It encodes CASSSGQGVDYGYTF. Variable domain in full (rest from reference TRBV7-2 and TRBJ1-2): GAGVSQSPSNKVTEKGKDVELRCDPISGHTALYWYRQSLGQGLEFLIYFQGNSAPDKSGLPSDRFSAERTGGSVSTLTIQRTQQEDSAVYLCASSSGQGVDYGYTFGSGTRLTVV.

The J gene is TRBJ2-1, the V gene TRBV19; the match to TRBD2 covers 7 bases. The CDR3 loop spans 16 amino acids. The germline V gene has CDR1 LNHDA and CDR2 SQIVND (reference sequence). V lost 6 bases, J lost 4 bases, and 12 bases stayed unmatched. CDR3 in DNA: TGTGCCAGTAGCAGTATCCTGTCTAGCGGATACAATGAGCAGTTCTTC. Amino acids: CASSSILSSGYNEQFF.

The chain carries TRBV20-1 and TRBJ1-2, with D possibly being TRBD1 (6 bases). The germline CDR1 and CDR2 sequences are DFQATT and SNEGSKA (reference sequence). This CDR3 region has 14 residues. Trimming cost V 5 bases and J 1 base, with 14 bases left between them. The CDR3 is CSAGVGAGNYGYTF. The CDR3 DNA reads TGCAGTGCTGGTGTGGGGGCGGGTAACTATGGCTACACCTTC.

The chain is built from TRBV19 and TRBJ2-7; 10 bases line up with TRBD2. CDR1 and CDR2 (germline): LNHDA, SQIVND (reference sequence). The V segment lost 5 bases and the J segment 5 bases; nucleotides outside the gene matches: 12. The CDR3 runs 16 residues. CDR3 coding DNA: TGTGCCAGTAGTCCAACCCCTAGCGGGAGTCTAGACGAGCAGTACGTC. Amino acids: CASSPTPSGSLDEQYV.

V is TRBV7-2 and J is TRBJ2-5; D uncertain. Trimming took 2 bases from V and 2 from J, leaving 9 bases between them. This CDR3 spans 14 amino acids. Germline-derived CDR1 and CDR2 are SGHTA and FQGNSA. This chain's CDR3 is CASSLSGSQETQYF. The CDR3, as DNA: TGTGCCAGCAGCTTATCAGGCAGTCAAGAGACCCAGTACTTC.

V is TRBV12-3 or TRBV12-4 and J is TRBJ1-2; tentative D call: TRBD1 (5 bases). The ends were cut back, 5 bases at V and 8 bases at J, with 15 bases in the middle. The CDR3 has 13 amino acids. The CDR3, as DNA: TGTGCCAGCAGTCCCTCAGGGTTTGGCGGCTACACCTTC. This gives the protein CASSPSGFGGYTF.

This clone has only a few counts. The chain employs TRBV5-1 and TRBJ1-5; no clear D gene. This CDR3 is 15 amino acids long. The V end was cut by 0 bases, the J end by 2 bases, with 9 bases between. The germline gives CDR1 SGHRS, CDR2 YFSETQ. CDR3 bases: TGCGCCAGCAGCTTGGATATTTCGGGCAATCAGCCCCAGCATTTT. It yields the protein CASSLDISGNQPQHF.

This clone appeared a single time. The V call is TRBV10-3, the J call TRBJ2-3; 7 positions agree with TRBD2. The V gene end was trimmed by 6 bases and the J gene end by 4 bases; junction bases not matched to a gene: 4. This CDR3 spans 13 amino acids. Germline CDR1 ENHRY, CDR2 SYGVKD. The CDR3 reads CAIRVREADTQYF. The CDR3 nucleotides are TGTGCCATCAGAGTACGGGAGGCAGATACGCAGTATTTT.

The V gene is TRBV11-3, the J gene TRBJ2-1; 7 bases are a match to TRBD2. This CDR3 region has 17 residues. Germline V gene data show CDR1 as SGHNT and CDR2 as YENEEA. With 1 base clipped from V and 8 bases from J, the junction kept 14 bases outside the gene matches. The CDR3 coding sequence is TGTGCCAGCAGCTTAGTGGCTTGGGGCGGGAGAAGGTATGAGCAGTTCTTC. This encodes CASSLVAWGGRRYEQFF.

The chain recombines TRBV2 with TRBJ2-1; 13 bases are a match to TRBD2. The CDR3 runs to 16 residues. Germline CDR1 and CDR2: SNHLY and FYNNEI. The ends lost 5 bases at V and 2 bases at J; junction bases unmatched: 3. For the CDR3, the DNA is TGTGCCAGCAGTCCTGGACTAGCGGGGGCCTACAATGAGCAGTTCTTC. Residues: CASSPGLAGAYNEQFF.

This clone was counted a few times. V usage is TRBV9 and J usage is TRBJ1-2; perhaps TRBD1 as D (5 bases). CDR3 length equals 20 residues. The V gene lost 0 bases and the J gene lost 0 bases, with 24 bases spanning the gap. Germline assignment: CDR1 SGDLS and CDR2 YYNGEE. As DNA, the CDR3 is TGTGCCAGCAGCGTAGAATTTGAGGAGACAGTCTCGGCGACTAACTATGGCTACACCTTC. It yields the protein CASSVEFEETVSATNYGYTF.

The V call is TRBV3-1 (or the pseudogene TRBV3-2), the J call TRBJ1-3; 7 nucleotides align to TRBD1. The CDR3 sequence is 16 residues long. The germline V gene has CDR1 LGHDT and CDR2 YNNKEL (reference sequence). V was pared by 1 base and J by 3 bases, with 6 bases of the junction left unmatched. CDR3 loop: CASSQGSQGFGNTIYF. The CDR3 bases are TGTGCCAGCAGCCAAGGATCACAGGGGTTTGGAAACACCATATATTTT.

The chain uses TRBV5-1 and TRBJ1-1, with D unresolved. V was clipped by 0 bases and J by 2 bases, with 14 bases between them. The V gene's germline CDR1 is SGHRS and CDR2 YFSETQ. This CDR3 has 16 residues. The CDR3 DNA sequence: TGCGCCAGCAGCTTGGGGTTGGAACAGCTAAACACTGAAGCTTTCTTT. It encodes CASSLGLEQLNTEAFF.

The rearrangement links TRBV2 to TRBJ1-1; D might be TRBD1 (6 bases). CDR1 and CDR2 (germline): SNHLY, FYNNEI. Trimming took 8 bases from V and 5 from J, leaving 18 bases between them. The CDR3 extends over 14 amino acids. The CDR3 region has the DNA TGTGCCAGCCAGTCTGTCAGGGGAGCGACTGAAGCTTTCTTT. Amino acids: CASQSVRGATEAFF.

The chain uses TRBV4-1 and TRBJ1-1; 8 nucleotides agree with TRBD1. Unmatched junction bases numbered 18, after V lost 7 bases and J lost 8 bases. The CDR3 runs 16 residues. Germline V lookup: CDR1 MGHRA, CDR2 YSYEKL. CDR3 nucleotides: TGCGCCAGCAACCGAGGGGACAGGTTGGGGAATCAAGAAGCTTTCTTT. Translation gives CASNRGDRLGNQEAFF.

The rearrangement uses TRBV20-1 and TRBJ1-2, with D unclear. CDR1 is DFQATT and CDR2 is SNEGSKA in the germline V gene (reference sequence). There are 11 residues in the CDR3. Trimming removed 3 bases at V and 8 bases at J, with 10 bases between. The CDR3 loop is CSASPGGGYTF. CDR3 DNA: TGCAGTGCTAGCCCTGGAGGAGGCTACACCTTC.

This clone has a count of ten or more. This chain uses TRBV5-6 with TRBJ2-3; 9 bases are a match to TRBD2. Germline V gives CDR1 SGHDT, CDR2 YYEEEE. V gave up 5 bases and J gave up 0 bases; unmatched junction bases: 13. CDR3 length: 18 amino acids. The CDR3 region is CASRPRYLAGSSTDTQYF. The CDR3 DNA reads TGTGCCAGCAGACCTCGCTACCTAGCGGGGTCTAGCACAGATACGCAGTATTTT.

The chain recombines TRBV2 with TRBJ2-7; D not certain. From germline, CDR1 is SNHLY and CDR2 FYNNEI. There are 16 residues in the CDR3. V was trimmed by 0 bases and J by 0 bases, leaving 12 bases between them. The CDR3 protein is CASSEAPGARSYEQYV. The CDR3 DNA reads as TGTGCCAGCAGTGAAGCGCCAGGTGCCCGCTCCTACGAGCAGTACGTC.

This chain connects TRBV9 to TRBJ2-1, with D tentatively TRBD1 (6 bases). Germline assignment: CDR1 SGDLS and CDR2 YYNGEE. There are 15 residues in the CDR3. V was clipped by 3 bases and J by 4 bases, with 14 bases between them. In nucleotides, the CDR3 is TGTGCCAGCAGCGAAGGCAGGGGCGCATACAATGAGCAGTTCTTC. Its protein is CASSEGRGAYNEQFF.

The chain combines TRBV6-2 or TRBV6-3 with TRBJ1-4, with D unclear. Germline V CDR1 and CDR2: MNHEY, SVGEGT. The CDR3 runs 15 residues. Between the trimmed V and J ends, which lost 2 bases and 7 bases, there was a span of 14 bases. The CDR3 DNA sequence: TGTGCCAGCAGTTACGGTGACCCTCGGAGTGAAAAACTGTTTTTT. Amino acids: CASSYGDPRSEKLFF.